This is a list of T cell receptor beta chains from one sample in a study of blood T cell repertoires in COVID-19. Profiling relied on immunoSEQ multiplex PCR, and the TCRdb table lists in-frame clones only, not all of them. This sample has fewer than 250,000 clones; around 90% occur once, and the top ten carry about 0.79%. The source material was peripheral blood. These receptors originate from a man aged 25 to 40 with COVID-19, enrolled during active disease. Each CDR3 is given with its conserved first and last residue. A D gene is named only where the DNA matches it firmly.

D: -; J: TRBJ2-3; V: TRBV6-5; DNA: TGTGCCAGCAGTCAGGGACATTCCACAGATACGCAGTATTTT; CDR3: CASSQGHSTDTQYF
D: -; J: TRBJ1-5; V: TRBV25-1; DNA: TGTGCCAGCAGTGCGCAGGGCCCCAATCAGCCCCAGCATTTT; CDR3: CASSAQGPNQPQHF
D: TRBD2; J: TRBJ2-7; V: TRBV3-1/TRBV3-2; DNA: TGTGCCAGCAGCCAGGCGGGGGGGAACTACGAGCAGTACTTC; CDR3: CASSQAGGNYEQYF
D: TRBD1; J: TRBJ2-2; V: TRBV6-5; DNA: TGTGCCAGCAGACAGGGGTTAAGGGCCGGGGAGCTGTTTTTT; CDR3: CASRQGLRAGELFF
D: -; J: TRBJ1-4; V: TRBV6-5; DNA: TGTGCCAGCACGGAGGCATCAACTAATGAAAAACTGTTTTTT; CDR3: CASTEASTNEKLFF
D: -; J: TRBJ1-2; V: TRBV5-4; DNA: TGTGCCAGCAGCTCCAGGGAGGACTATGGCTACACCTTC; CDR3: CASSSREDYGYTF
D: TRBD1; J: TRBJ1-5; V: TRBV11-2; DNA: TGTGCCAGCAGCCCGGATGGGACAGGGGATCAACCCCAGCATTTT; CDR3: CASSPDGTGDQPQHF
D: -; J: TRBJ2-3; V: TRBV5-1; DNA: TGCGCCAGCAGCTTGGGGGGGCAGGATACGCAGTATTTT; CDR3: CASSLGGQDTQYF
D: TRBD2; J: TRBJ2-1; V: TRBV18; DNA: TGTGCCAGCTCAAAGAAAGACCCGGGACTAGGATCCTACAATGAGCAGTTCTTC; CDR3: CASSKKDPGLGSYNEQFF
D: -; J: TRBJ2-5; V: TRBV19; DNA: TGTGCCAGTAGTATAGCCTCCCCAGGGGAACAAGAGACCCAGTACTTC; CDR3: CASSIASPGEQETQYF
D: -; J: TRBJ1-2; V: TRBV5-1; DNA: TGCGCCAGCAGCTTGGGTGGGCCAGATAATGGCTACACCTTC; CDR3: CASSLGGPDNGYTF
D: TRBD1; J: TRBJ2-7; V: TRBV18; DNA: TGTGCCAGCTCACCAAACAGGGGGCCTGGGGAGCAGTACTTC; CDR3: CASSPNRGPGEQYF
D: TRBD1; J: TRBJ2-6; V: TRBV19; DNA: TGTGCCAGTAGTAAAGCCGGGACAGGGAACTCTGGGGCCAACGTCCTGACTTTC; CDR3: CASSKAGTGNSGANVLTF
D: TRBD1; J: TRBJ2-7; V: TRBV5-1; DNA: TGCGCCAGCAGCTCGGGCCGGTTTGGGACAGGAGACTACGAGCAGTACTTC; CDR3: CASSSGRFGTGDYEQYF
D: -; J: TRBJ1-3; V: TRBV6-6; DNA: TGTGCCAGCATCAAACAGGAATACTCTGGAAACACCATATATTTT; CDR3: CASIKQEYSGNTIYF
D: TRBD1; J: TRBJ1-1; V: TRBV27; DNA: TGTGCCAGCAGTACAGGGGGCACTGAAGCTTTCTTT; CDR3: CASSTGGTEAFF
D: TRBD1; J: TRBJ1-3; V: TRBV6-5; DNA: TGTGCCAGCGACAGGGGCGGGGGAAACACCATATATTTT; CDR3: CASDRGGGNTIYF
D: -; J: TRBJ2-2; V: TRBV2; DNA: TGTGCCAGCAAACTCAGGGAAACCGGGGAGCTGTTTTTT; CDR3: CASKLRETGELFF
D: TRBD1; J: TRBJ1-1; V: TRBV5-1; DNA: TGCGCCAGCAGCCCGGGACAGGGAGAAACTGAAGCTTTCTTT; CDR3: CASSPGQGETEAFF
D: TRBD1; J: TRBJ2-7; V: TRBV3-1/TRBV3-2; DNA: TGTGCCAGCAGCCTGCCCGGACAGGGTTATATGTACTTC; CDR3: CASSLPGQGYMYF
D: -; J: TRBJ1-1; V: TRBV27; DNA: TGTGCCAGCAGTTTAGTGGGGGGAACTGAAGCTTTCTTT; CDR3: CASSLVGGTEAFF
D: -; J: TRBJ1-6; V: TRBV19; DNA: TGTGCCAGTAGTATAGAGGCTTATCCGACGGGTTCACCCCTCCACTTT; CDR3: CASSIEAYPTGSPLHF
D: -; J: TRBJ1-5; V: TRBV2; DNA: TGTGCCAGCAAGTCACTTTGGGGAAGGGAGGACCAGCCCCAGCATTTT; CDR3: CASKSLWGREDQPQHF
D: TRBD1; J: TRBJ1-6; V: TRBV7-6; DNA: TGTGCCAGCAGCTTGGCAGGGGGCCGGACCAGGGGCTATAATTCACCCCTCCACTTT; CDR3: CASSLAGGRTRGYNSPLHF
D: -; J: TRBJ2-1; V: TRBV9; DNA: TGTGCCAGCAGCCCCGGGTCGGGGGATCCATACAATGAGCAGTTCTTC; CDR3: CASSPGSGDPYNEQFF
D: TRBD2; J: TRBJ2-5; V: TRBV6-1; DNA: TGTGCCAGCAGTGAATTGGGACTAGCGGGGAAAGAGACCCAGTACTTC; CDR3: CASSELGLAGKETQYF